Below, one TCR beta chain is given with its context. These data are taken from a study of blood T cell repertoires in COVID-19. CDR3 length: 16 amino acids. Germline V gene lookup returns CDR1 LGHDT and CDR2 YNNKEL (reference sequence). The germline V and J ends were trimmed by 1 base and 4 bases, with 14 bases remaining between them. Per the study methods: Using reference gene primer amplification, nucleated cell counts were estimated. Assay: immunoSEQ multiplex PCR; the TCRdb copy retains only in-frame clones and omits some. D and trimming come from the DNA, and the V and J calls and clone size come from that table. The data hold 200,000 to 250,000 clones, with around 75% observed a single time.

The sample taken for sequencing was peripheral blood. The chain employs TRBV3-1 (or the pseudogene TRBV3-2) and TRBJ1-3; a possible D gene is TRBD1 (6 bases). The TCR sequence derives from a human donor in a cohort sampled during active COVID-19. The DNA for the CDR3 is TGTGCCAGCAGCCAAGTGGACGGGGGGCTGGGAAACACCATATATTTT. This encodes CASSQVDGGLGNTIYF.